Presented here are 16 T cell receptor beta chains from one specimen sequenced in a study of cytomegalovirus exposure and HLA in healthy donors. The study ran its PCR with 60 Vbeta and 13 Jbeta primers. Clones were read by immunoSEQ multiplex PCR, and TCRdb kept only the in-frame ones, dropping some. The data hold roughly 98,000 clones, with roughly 60% observed a single time. The source material was PBMCs. The receptors come from a young woman in good health and CMV-seropositive.

V gene TRBV5-1 combines with J gene TRBJ2-2, with TRBD1 matching over 8 bases. CDR3 length equals 16 residues. In germline, CDR1 is SGHRS, CDR2 YFSETQ. Germline trimming cut 0 bases from V and 3 bases from J; bases unmatched to any gene: 4. CDR3 coding DNA: TGCGCCAGCAGCTTGGCGGCAGGGGGCGACACCGGGGAGCTGTTTTTT. This encodes CASSLAAGGDTGELFF.

The chain recombines TRBV4-3 with TRBJ2-7; the D gene is possibly TRBD1 (7 bases). CDR1 and CDR2 from the germline V gene are LGHNA and YSLEER. The CDR3 has 16 amino acids. V lost 3 bases and J 0 bases, leaving 15 bases between the germline ends. This CDR3 is CASSHTSGGLSYEQYF. The CDR3 bases are TGCGCCAGCAGCCACACATCAGGGGGGCTCTCCTACGAGCAGTACTTC.

This clone was observed a few times. J is TRBJ1-1 and V is TRBV6-5; TRBD1 matches at 10 bases. CDR3 length: 16 residues. The V gene end was trimmed by 0 bases and the J gene end by 1 base; junction bases not matched to a gene: 2. The germline V gene has CDR1 MNHEY and CDR2 SVGAGI. This CDR3 is CASSYSRTGGNTEAFF. In DNA, the CDR3 is TGTGCCAGCAGTTACTCGCGGACAGGGGGGAACACTGAAGCTTTCTTT.

The chain links TRBV5-1 to TRBJ2-2, with D unresolved. This CDR3 is built from 14 residues. The V end lost 9 bases, the J end lost 2 bases, and 14 bases lay between the germline ends. Germline CDR1 and CDR2: SGHRS and YFSETQ. CDR3 in DNA: TGCGCCACCCACGCAGGTACTAACACCGGGGAGCTGTTTTTT. Its protein product is CATHAGTNTGELFF.

This clone has a handful of counts. The CDR3 nucleotides are TGTGCCAGTAGTGCGTTACCGGGACTCCTGAGTGAGCAGTTCTTC. It translates to CASSALPGLLSEQFF. The rearrangement joins TRBV19 to TRBJ2-1; maybe TRBD2 (6 bases). The V end was cut by 5 bases, the J end by 9 bases, with 20 bases between. The CDR3 has 15 residues. Per germline, CDR1 LNHDA and CDR2 SQIVND (reference sequence). The full variable domain, completed using reference TRBV19 and TRBJ2-1, is DGGITQSPKYLFRKEGQNVTLSCEQNLNHDAMYWYRQDPGQGLRLIYYSQIVNDFQKGDIAEGYSVSREKKESFPLTVTSAQKNPTAFYLCASSALPGLLSEQFFGPGTRLTVL.

This CDR3 is CASSAKTDYSPLHF. CDR3 DNA sequence: TGTGCCAGCAGTGCGAAGACAGACTATTCACCCCTCCACTTT. The genes are TRBV6-1 and TRBJ1-6, with a weak D call TRBD1 (5 bases). The CDR3 loop spans 14 amino acids. The germline V gene has CDR1 MNHNS and CDR2 SASEGT. The ends were cut back, 4 bases at V and 8 bases at J, with 12 bases in the middle.

CDR3 residues: CASGGGRGVTEAFF. Written as DNA, the CDR3 is TGTGCTAGTGGTGGGGGGAGAGGCGTCACTGAAGCTTTCTTT. The chain recombines TRBV12-5 with TRBJ1-1; maybe TRBD1 (5 bases). V dropped 5 bases and J dropped 4 bases, with 14 bases sitting between them. CDR3 length: 14 amino acids. CDR1 is LGHNT and CDR2 is FRNRAP in the germline V gene.

The rearrangement links TRBV4-1 to TRBJ1-2; a weak D match, TRBD1 (6 bases). This CDR3 contains 16 residues. V was clipped by 2 bases and J by 4 bases, with 17 bases between them. Germline V gives CDR1 MGHRA, CDR2 YSYEKL. The CDR3 sequence is CASSQRPLGASYGYTF. CDR3 nucleotides: TGCGCCAGCAGCCAACGTCCGCTGGGGGCCTCCTATGGCTACACCTTC.

This clone was recorded a few times. The V call is TRBV7-2, the J call TRBJ2-4; TRBD2 might be the D (6 bases). The germline V and J ends were trimmed by 1 base and 2 bases, with 9 bases remaining between them. Germline assignment: CDR1 SGHTA and CDR2 FQGNSA. The CDR3 is made up of 15 amino acids. In DNA, the CDR3 is TGTGCCAGCAGCTTAGAGGCGGGATCCAAAAACATTCAGTACTTC. Amino acids: CASSLEAGSKNIQYF.

The chain is built from TRBV28 and TRBJ2-1, with D possibly matching TRBD2 (5 bases). Germline values: CDR1 MDHEN, CDR2 SYDVKM. The CDR3 extends over 14 amino acids. Trimming stripped 3 bases from V and 7 bases from J, with 13 bases between. CDR3 in amino acids: CASSFQSGWNEQFF. The CDR3 DNA is TGTGCCAGCAGTTTTCAATCGGGATGGAATGAGCAGTTCTTC.

There are a few counts of this clone. The junction departs from germline at one end; a sequencing error may be responsible. The chain uses TRBV30 and TRBJ1-2; a weak D match, TRBD1 (6 bases). The germline V gene encodes CDR1 GTSNPN and CDR2 SVGIG (reference sequence). The CDR3 has 13 residues. CDR3 sequence: CAWRSTGTYGYPF. The CDR3, as DNA: TGTGCCTGGAGGTCCACAGGGACGTACGGCTACCCCTTC.

The chain employs TRBV6-1 and TRBJ1-1; D may be TRBD1 (5 bases). V was pared by 7 bases and J by 3 bases, with 12 bases between. The CDR3 covers 13 residues. Germline V gene sequence: CDR1 MNHNS, CDR2 SASEGT. The CDR3 DNA follows: TGTGCCAGCAAATGGGGCGCTGACACTGAAGCTTTCTTT. It encodes CASKWGADTEAFF.

CDR3: CASSLQSTTLETQYF. In DNA, the CDR3 is TGTGCCAGCAGCTTACAATCCACAACCCTCGAGACCCAGTACTTC. The gene calls are TRBV7-2 and TRBJ2-5; the D is unclear. The V gene lost 2 bases and the J gene lost 5 bases, with 15 bases spanning the gap. This CDR3 is 15 amino acids long. Looked up from germline, CDR1 is SGHTA and CDR2 is FQGNSA.

This chain links TRBV2 with TRBJ2-1; D is unclear. Germline CDR1 is SNHLY and CDR2 is FYNNEI. This CDR3 region has 18 residues. V lost 4 bases and J lost 0, with 19 bases in between. CDR3 in amino acids: CASSGSSRIYSSYNEQFF. The CDR3 DNA follows: TGTGCCAGCAGTGGGAGTTCGAGAATTTATAGCTCCTACAATGAGCAGTTCTTC.

The chain combines TRBV21-1 with TRBJ2-2; TRBD2 reflects the table's D call only, with no check against the DNA. TRBV21-1 is a pseudogene. The CDR3 length is 16 residues. The CDR3 sequence: CASIRGGTWGTGELFF. The CDR3 region has the DNA TGTGCCAGCATTAGGGGGGGGACCTGGGGTACCGGGGAGCTGTTTTTT.

The V call is TRBV7-3, the J call TRBJ2-7, with D perhaps matching TRBD1 (6 bases). V lost 5 bases to trimming and J lost 2 bases, with 13 bases between them. Per germline, CDR1 SGHTA and CDR2 FQGTGA. This CDR3 region has 14 residues. Here the CDR3 DNA reads TGTGCCAGCAGCGCCTATCAGGGGACCTACGAGCAGTACTTC. Protein sequence: CASSAYQGTYEQYF.